This T cell receptor beta chain is drawn from a study of shared clonotypes between healthy human individuals. Only in-frame clones appear in the TCRdb table, and some are missing; sequencing was by immunoSEQ multiplex PCR. Of 150,000 to 200,000 clones in the sample, around 63% are singletons; the top ten hold about 9.4%. CDR3 size: 12 residues. Germline V gene sequence: CDR1 ENHRY, CDR2 SYGVKD. V was pared by 4 bases and J by 1 base, with 4 bases between. Findings and limits, study-wide: Non-shared clonotypes showed lower generation probabilities than clonotypes common to all four donors.

On this clone: As yet, its antigen is unknown.

The TCR sequence derives from a man aged 30 to 45 in good health. Sequencing was done on a sample of memory CD4+ T cells sorted from blood. The subset denotes: CD45RA-negative fraction. The chain has TRBV10-3 and TRBJ1-1; D call uncertain. CDR3 coding DNA: TGTGCCATCAGTGGGGGGAACACTGAAGCTTTCTTT. Translated: CAISGGNTEAFF.